The 2 T cell receptor beta chains below all came from one sample that was sequenced in a study of cytomegalovirus exposure and HLA in healthy donors. Primers included in the PCR were 60 Vbeta and 13 Jbeta primers. Profiling relied on immunoSEQ multiplex PCR, and the TCRdb table lists in-frame clones only, not all of them. Of over 75,000 clones listed, over 60% are singletons. The sample was PBMCs. All receptors derive from a male donor in good health and CMV-seropositive.

V and J are TRBV7-9 and TRBJ2-1; perhaps TRBD1 as D (7 bases). The CDR3 runs to 13 residues. The germline gives CDR1 SEHNR, CDR2 FQNEAQ (reference sequence). Trimming removed 8 bases from V and 4 bases from J, with 12 bases in between. The CDR3 coding sequence is TGTGCCAGCGGGGGGACAGAGTACAATGAGCAGTTCTTC. Translating it yields CASGGTEYNEQFF.

The rearrangement uses TRBV4-3 and TRBJ2-7; tentative D call: TRBD2 (6 bases). Germline V gene lookup returns CDR1 LGHNA and CDR2 YSLEER. This CDR3 spans 12 amino acids. The V and J ends lost 4 bases and 5 bases respectively, with 9 bases between them. For the CDR3, the DNA is TGCGCCAGCAGCCGCTGGGGGGACGAGCAGTACTTC. This codes for CASSRWGDEQYF.